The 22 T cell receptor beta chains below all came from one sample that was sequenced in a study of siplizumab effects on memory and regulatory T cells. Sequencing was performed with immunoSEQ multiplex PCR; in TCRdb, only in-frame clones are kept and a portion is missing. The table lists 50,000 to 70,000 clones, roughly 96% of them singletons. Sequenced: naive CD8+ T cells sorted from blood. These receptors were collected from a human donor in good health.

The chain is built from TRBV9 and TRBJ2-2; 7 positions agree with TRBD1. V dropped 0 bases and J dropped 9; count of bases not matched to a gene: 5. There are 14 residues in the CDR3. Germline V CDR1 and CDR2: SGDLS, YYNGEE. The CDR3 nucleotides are TGTGCCAGCAGCGTAGATACAGGGGTCCGGGAGCTGTTTTTT. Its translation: CASSVDTGVRELFF.

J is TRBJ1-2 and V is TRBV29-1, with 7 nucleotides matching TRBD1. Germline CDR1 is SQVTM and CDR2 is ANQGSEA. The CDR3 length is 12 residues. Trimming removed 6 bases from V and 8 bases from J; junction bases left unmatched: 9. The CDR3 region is CSVELGGDGYTF. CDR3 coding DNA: TGCAGCGTCGAACTAGGGGGCGACGGCTACACCTTC.

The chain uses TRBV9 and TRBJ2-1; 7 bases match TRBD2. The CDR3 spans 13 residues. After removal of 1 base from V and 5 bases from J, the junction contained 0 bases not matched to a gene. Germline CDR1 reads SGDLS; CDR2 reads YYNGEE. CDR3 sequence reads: CASSVSGDNEQFF. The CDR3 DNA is TGTGCCAGCAGCGTAAGCGGGGACAATGAGCAGTTCTTC.

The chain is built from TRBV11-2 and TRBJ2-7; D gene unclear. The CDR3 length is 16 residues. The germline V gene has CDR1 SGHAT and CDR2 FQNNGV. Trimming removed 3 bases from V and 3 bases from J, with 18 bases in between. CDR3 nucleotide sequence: TGTGCCAGCAGCTTTTCGGACGGTAGTCTAGGCTACGAGCAGTACTTC. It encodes CASSFSDGSLGYEQYF.

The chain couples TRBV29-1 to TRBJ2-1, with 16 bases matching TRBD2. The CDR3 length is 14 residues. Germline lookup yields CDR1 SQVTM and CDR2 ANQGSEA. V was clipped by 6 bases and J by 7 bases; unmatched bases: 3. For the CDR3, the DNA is TGCAGCGTCGGGACTAGCGGGGGGGCAAATGAGCAGTTCTTC. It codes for CSVGTSGGANEQFF.

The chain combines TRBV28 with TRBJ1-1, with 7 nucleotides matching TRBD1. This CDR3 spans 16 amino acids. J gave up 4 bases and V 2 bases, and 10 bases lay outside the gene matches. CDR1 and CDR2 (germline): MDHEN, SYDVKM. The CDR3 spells CASSLGTEVFSTEAFF. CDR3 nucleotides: TGTGCCAGCAGTTTAGGGACAGAGGTCTTTAGCACTGAAGCTTTCTTT.

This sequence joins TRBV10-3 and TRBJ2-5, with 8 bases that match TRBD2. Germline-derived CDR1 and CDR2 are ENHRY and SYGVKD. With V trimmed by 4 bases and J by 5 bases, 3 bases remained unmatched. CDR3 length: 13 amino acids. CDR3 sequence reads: CAISVTGGETQYF. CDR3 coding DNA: TGTGCCATCAGTGTAACGGGAGGGGAGACCCAGTACTTC.

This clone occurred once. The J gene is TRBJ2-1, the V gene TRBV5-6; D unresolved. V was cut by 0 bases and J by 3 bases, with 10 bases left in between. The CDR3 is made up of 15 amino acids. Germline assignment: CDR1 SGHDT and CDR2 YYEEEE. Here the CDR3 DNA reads TGTGCCAGCAGCTTGGATCCTGAAAACTACAATGAGCAGTTCTTC. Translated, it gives CASSLDPENYNEQFF. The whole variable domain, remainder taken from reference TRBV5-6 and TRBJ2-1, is DAGVTQSPTHLIKTRGQQVTLRCSPKSGHDTVSWYQQALGQGPQFIFQYYEEEERQRGNFPDRFSGHQFPNYSSELNVNALLLGDSALYLCASSLDPENYNEQFFGPGTRLTVL.

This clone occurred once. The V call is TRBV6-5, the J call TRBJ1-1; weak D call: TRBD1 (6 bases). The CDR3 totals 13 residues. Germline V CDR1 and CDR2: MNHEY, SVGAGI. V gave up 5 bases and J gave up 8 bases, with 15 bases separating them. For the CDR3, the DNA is TGTGCCAGCAGTACGCCGTGGAGGGGGGAAGCTTTCTTT. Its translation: CASSTPWRGEAFF.

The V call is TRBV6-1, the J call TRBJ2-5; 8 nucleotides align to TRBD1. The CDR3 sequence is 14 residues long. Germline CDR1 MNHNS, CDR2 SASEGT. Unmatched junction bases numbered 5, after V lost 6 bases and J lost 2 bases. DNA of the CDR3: TGTGCCAGCAGCGACAGGGGTTTACAAGAGACCCAGTACTTC. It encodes CASSDRGLQETQYF.

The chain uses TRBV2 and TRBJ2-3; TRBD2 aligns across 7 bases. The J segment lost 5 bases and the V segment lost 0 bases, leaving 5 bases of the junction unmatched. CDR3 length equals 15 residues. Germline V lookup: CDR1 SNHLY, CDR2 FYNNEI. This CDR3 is CASSEAGRVGDTQYF. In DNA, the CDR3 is TGTGCCAGCAGTGAAGCTGGGAGGGTTGGAGATACGCAGTATTTT.

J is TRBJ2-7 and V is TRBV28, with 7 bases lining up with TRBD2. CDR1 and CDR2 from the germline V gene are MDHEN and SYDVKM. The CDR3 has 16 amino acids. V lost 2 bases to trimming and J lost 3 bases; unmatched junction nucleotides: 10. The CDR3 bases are TGTGCCAGCAGTTTAATGGGTGCGGGAGTGGGCTACGAGCAGTACTTC. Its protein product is CASSLMGAGVGYEQYF.

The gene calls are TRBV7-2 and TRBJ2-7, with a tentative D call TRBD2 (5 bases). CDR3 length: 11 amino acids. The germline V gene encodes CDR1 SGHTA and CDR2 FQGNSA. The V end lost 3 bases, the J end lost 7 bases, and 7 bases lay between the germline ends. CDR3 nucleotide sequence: TGTGCCAGCAGCTTTTCGGGGGAGCAGTACTTC. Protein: CASSFSGEQYF.

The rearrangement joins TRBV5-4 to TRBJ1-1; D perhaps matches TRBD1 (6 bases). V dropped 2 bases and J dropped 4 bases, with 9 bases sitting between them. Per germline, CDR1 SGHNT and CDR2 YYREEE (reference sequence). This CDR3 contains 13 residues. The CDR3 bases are TGTGCCAGCAGCTTTGGGGGGGCCACTGAAGCTTTCTTT. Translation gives CASSFGGATEAFF.

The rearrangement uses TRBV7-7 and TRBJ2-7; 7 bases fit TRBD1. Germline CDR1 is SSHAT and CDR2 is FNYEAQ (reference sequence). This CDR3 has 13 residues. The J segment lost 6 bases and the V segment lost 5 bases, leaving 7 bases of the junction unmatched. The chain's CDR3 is CASSPGDSLEQYF. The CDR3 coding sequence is TGTGCCAGCAGCCCCGGGGACAGTCTCGAGCAGTACTTC.

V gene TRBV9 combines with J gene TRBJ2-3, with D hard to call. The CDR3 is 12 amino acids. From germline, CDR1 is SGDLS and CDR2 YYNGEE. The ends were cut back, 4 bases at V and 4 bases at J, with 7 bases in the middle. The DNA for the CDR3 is TGTGCCAGCAGCACGATAGCAGATACGCAGTATTTT. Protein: CASSTIADTQYF. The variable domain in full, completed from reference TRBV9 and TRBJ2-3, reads DSGVTQTPKHLITATGQRVTLRCSPRSGDLSVYWYQQSLDQGLQFLIQYYNGEERAKGNILERFSAQQFPDLHSELNLSSLELGDSALYFCASSTIADTQYFGPGTRLTVL.

The CDR3: CASSSPSVTQYF. CDR3 DNA: TGTGCCAGCAGCTCCCCATCGGTGACCCAGTACTTC. The V and J genes are TRBV5-8 and TRBJ2-5; D not resolved. This CDR3 has 12 amino acids. Trimming removed 3 bases from V and 7 bases from J, with 10 bases in between. In germline, CDR1 is SGHTS, CDR2 YDEGEE. Together with reference TRBV5-8 and TRBJ2-5, the CDR3 gives the full variable domain: EAGVTQSPTHLIKTRGQQATLRCSPISGHTSVYWYQQALGLGLQFLLWYDEGEERNRGNFPPRFSGRQFPNYSSELNVNALELEDSALYLCASSSPSVTQYFGPGTRLLVL.

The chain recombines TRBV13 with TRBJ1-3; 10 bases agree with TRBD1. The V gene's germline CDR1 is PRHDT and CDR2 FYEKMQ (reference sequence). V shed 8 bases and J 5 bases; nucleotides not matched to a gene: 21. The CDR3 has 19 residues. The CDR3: CASLTSEGQGLKKRNTIYF. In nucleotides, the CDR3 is TGTGCCAGCCTAACCTCCGAGGGACAGGGGTTAAAAAAAAGAAACACCATATATTTT. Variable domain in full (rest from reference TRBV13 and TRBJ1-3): AAGVIQSPRHLIKEKRETATLKCYPIPRHDTVYWYQQGPGQDPQFLISFYEKMQSDKGSIPDRFSAQQFSDYHSELNMSSLELGDSALYFCASLTSEGQGLKKRNTIYFGEGSWLTVV.

The CDR3 DNA is TGTGCCAGCAGCGTAGTTCTAGATACGCAGTATTTT. It encodes CASSVVLDTQYF. The chain links TRBV9 to TRBJ2-3; D ambiguous. This CDR3 comprises 12 residues. The germline V gene encodes CDR1 SGDLS and CDR2 YYNGEE. V was trimmed by 0 bases and J by 5 bases, leaving 4 bases between them.

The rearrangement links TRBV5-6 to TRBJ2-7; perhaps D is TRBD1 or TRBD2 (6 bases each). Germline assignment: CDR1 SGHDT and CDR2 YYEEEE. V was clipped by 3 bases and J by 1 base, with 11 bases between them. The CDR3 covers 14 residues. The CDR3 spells CASSWGAGSYEQYF. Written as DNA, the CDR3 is TGTGCCAGCAGCTGGGGGGCCGGTTCCTACGAGCAGTACTTC. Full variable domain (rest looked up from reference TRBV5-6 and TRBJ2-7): DAGVTQSPTHLIKTRGQQVTLRCSPKSGHDTVSWYQQALGQGPQFIFQYYEEEERQRGNFPDRFSGHQFPNYSSELNVNALLLGDSALYLCASSWGAGSYEQYFGPGTRLTVT.

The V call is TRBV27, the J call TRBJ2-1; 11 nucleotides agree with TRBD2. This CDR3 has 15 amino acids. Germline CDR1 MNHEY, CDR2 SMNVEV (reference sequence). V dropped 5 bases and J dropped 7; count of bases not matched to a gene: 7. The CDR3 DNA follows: TGTGCCAGCAGTCCCACTAGCGGGGGCCTTAATGAGCAGTTCTTC. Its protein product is CASSPTSGGLNEQFF.

CDR3: CASSYQAANYGYTF. Written as DNA, the CDR3 is TGTGCCAGCAGTTACCAGGCAGCTAACTATGGCTACACCTTC. The gene calls are TRBV27 and TRBJ1-2; no reliable D call. This CDR3 is 14 amino acids long. The V gene's germline CDR1 is MNHEY and CDR2 SMNVEV (reference sequence). V lost 4 bases, J lost 0 bases, and 9 bases lay in between.